These 4 T cell receptor beta chains came from one sample sequenced in a study of T cell repertoires in cytomegalovirus infection. Their antigens remain unidentified. Via MiXCR, TCRdb re-called the reads, giving one row per CDR3 protein. Among roughly 990,000 distinct CDR3 sequences listed, around 30% were seen once. This material consisted of cultured CD8+ T cells from PBMCs, taken from culture after CMV antigen stimulation. Receptor source: a human donor in good health (CMV status not recorded). Some clones in this sample may be carry-over from other donors' samples.

This clonotype was detected ten times or more. The chain links TRBV5-1 to TRBJ2-5; D is unclear. CDR3 length equals 14 residues. Trimming removed 0 bases from V and 2 bases from J, with 8 bases in between. Per the germline V gene, CDR1 is SGHRS and CDR2 is YFSETQ. CDR3 loop: CASSLVPEQETQYF. DNA of the CDR3: TGCGCCAGCAGCTTGGTGCCAGAACAAGAGACCCAGTACTTC.

This clonotype was seen only a few times. The V gene is TRBV4-3, the J gene TRBJ1-4; D remains unclear. This CDR3 is 18 amino acids long. V dropped 1 base and J dropped 4 bases, with 19 bases sitting between them. Germline-derived CDR1 and CDR2 are LGHNA and YSLEER. CDR3 in amino acids: CASSQVGNTVLFNEKLFF. The DNA for the CDR3 is TGCGCCAGCAGCCAAGTTGGTAACACCGTCCTCTTTAATGAAAAACTGTTTTTT.

This clonotype was observed many times. This chain connects TRBV7-9 to TRBJ2-1, with TRBD2 matching over 8 bases. After removal of 4 bases from V and 2 bases from J, the junction contained 7 bases not matched to a gene. This CDR3 contains 16 residues. Germline CDR1 is SEHNR and CDR2 is FQNEAQ (reference sequence). This CDR3 reads CASSSPRAGAYNEQFF. In DNA form, the CDR3 reads TGTGCCAGCAGCTCTCCCCGAGCGGGGGCCTACAATGAGCAGTTCTTC.

This clonotype was seen repeatedly, ten times or more. The V and J genes are TRBV7-6 and TRBJ1-1, with D maybe TRBD1 (5 bases). The CDR3 has 15 amino acids. Trimming shortened V by 2 bases and J by 5 bases, and 15 bases separated the two germline ends. Germline V gene lookup returns CDR1 SGHVS and CDR2 FNYEAQ. This CDR3 is CASSLLTGRGTEAFF. The CDR3 DNA is TGTGCCAGCAGCTTATTAACGGGCCGGGGGACTGAAGCTTTCTTT.